Below, 22 T cell receptor beta chains from the same sample are listed, as sequenced in a study of molecular identifiers for immune sequencing clone quantification. TCRdb fed the PCR reads into MiXCR, producing one record per CDR3 protein. In the table there are 400,000 to 600,000 distinct CDR3 sequences, under 30% of which are singletons. The sample comprised naive CD8+ T cells from blood, with Jurkat cell RNA spiked in. Indicated subset: FACS-sorted CD8+CD4-CCR7+CD45RA+ naive T cells. The receptor set was obtained from a human donor in good health. Some libraries in this study had Jurkat cell RNA spiked in.

This clonotype came up many times. CDR3 bases: TGTGCCTGGAGACAGGGATTGGGCAAAAACATTCAGTACTTC. This sequence encodes CAWRQGLGKNIQYF. This chain uses TRBV30 with TRBJ2-4; a weak D match, TRBD1 (6 bases). Per the germline V gene, CDR1 is GTSNPN and CDR2 is SVGIG (reference sequence). The CDR3 is 14 amino acids. V lost 3 bases, J lost 3 bases, and 12 bases lay in between.

This clonotype was recorded a few times. V and J are TRBV6-2 or TRBV6-3 and TRBJ2-5; weak D call: TRBD1 (7 bases). The V gene's germline CDR1 is MNHEY and CDR2 SVGEGT. V was trimmed by 8 bases and J by 4 bases, leaving 11 bases between them. The CDR3 sequence is 12 residues long. CDR3: CASAQGGETQYF. In DNA, the CDR3 is TGTGCCAGCGCCCAGGGGGGAGAGACCCAGTACTTC.

The chain combines TRBV5-4 with TRBJ2-7; either TRBD1 or TRBD2 may fit D (6 bases each). Trimming cost V 0 bases and J 5 bases, with 15 bases left between them. The V gene's germline CDR1 is SGHNT and CDR2 YYREEE (reference sequence). The CDR3 loop spans 15 amino acids. In DNA, the CDR3 is TGTGCCAGCAGCTTGGTAGGGGGGCGCGAAGACGAGCAGTACTTC. This translates into CASSLVGGREDEQYF. Supplemented by reference TRBV5-4 and TRBJ2-7, the full variable domain reads ETGVTQSPTHLIKTRGQQVTLRCSSQSGHNTVSWYQQALGQGPQFIFQYYREEENGRGNFPPRFSGLQFPNYSSELNVNALELDDSALYLCASSLVGGREDEQYFGPGTRLTVT.

A few counts support this clonotype. V and J are TRBV16 and TRBJ1-1; D unresolved. V lost 3 bases and J lost 1, with 12 bases in between. The CDR3 loop spans 15 amino acids. Germline V gene sequence: CDR1 KGHSY, CDR2 FQNENV. The CDR3 bases are TGTGCCAGCAGCCAGTCCGTAGGCAGGAACACTGAAGCTTTCTTT. It codes for CASSQSVGRNTEAFF.

This clonotype came up many times. The chain uses TRBV20-1 and TRBJ2-4; 10 bases agree with TRBD1. V trimming: 3 bases; J trimming: 2 bases; junction bases outside the gene matches: 4. From germline, CDR1 is DFQATT and CDR2 SNEGSKA (reference sequence). This CDR3 is built from 15 residues. CDR3 sequence: CSARDRGDPKNIQYF. The DNA of the CDR3 is TGCAGTGCTAGGGACAGGGGGGACCCCAAAAACATTCAGTACTTC.

With respect to this clonotype: Since the CDR3 does not end with the conserved phenylalanine or tryptophan, this likely comes from a read error. The chain is built from TRBV6-2 or TRBV6-3 and TRBJ2-7, with D hard to call. The CDR3 sequence is 11 residues long. Trimming took 6 bases from V and 3 from J, leaving 6 bases between them. Germline CDR1 MNHEY, CDR2 SVGEGT. CDR3 protein: CASSHDYEQYL. CDR3 in DNA: TGTGCCAGCAGCCACGACTACGAGCAGTACCTC.

The chain carries TRBV12-3 or TRBV12-4 and TRBJ2-7; perhaps TRBD2 as D (6 bases). The ends were cut back, 4 bases at V and 6 bases at J, with 10 bases in the middle. The CDR3 is made up of 12 amino acids. CDR3 bases: TGTGCCAGCAGTTGGGGACTGATCGAGCAGTACTTC. It specifies CASSWGLIEQYF.

The rearrangement uses TRBV28 and TRBJ2-7; 7 bases map to TRBD2. The germline V gene encodes CDR1 MDHEN and CDR2 SYDVKM. V shed 4 bases and J 2 bases; nucleotides not matched to a gene: 8. The CDR3 extends over 15 amino acids. The chain's CDR3 is CASSSTGLRPYEQYF. DNA for the CDR3: TGTGCCAGCAGTTCCACGGGACTACGGCCCTACGAGCAGTACTTC. Supplemented by reference TRBV28 and TRBJ2-7, the full variable domain reads DVKVTQSSRYLVKRTGEKVFLECVQDMDHENMFWYRQDPGLGLRLIYFSYDVKMKEKGDIPEGYSVSREKKERFSLILESASTNQTSMYLCASSSTGLRPYEQYFGPGTRLTVT.

The chain employs TRBV12-3 or TRBV12-4 and TRBJ2-7, with no clear D. V lost 4 bases and J lost 0, with 10 bases in between. CDR3 length: 14 residues. Here the CDR3 DNA reads TGTGCCAGCAGTTCGGCACGCAACTCCTACGAGCAGTACTTC. Protein: CASSSARNSYEQYF.

Of note for this clonotype: Possible read error: a much larger clone is one base away. The chain links TRBV25-1 to TRBJ2-1; perhaps TRBD1 as D (5 bases). The CDR3 is 11 amino acids. Germline values: CDR1 MGHDK, CDR2 SYGVNS. Trimming cost V 5 bases and J 10 bases, with 9 bases left between them. CDR3 nucleotides: TGTGCCAGCAGTAGGGGCATAGAGCAGTTCTTC. This encodes CASSRGIEQFF.

This clonotype has a handful of counts. This is likely a read error, given that the CDR3 carries no conserved phenylalanine or tryptophan at its end. This chain links TRBV24-1 with TRBJ1-2, with 8 positions matching TRBD1. J gave up 7 bases and V 8 bases, and 8 bases lay outside the gene matches. The CDR3 consists of 13 residues. CDR1 is KGHDR and CDR2 is SFDVKD in the germline V gene. The CDR3 DNA follows: TGTGCCACCACCGCAGGGGGCGGAACTGGCTACACCTCC. It encodes CATTAGGGTGYTS.

Concerning this clonotype itself: A much larger clone sits a single nucleotide away, making a read error possible. The chain employs TRBV5-1 and TRBJ2-1; 8 nucleotides align to TRBD2. The V gene's germline CDR1 is SGHRS and CDR2 YFSETQ. The CDR3 is made up of 18 amino acids. CDR3 in amino acids: CASGLGTAGTSSYNEQFF. The CDR3 DNA is TGCGCCAGCGGCTTGGGGACCGCCGGGACTAGCTCCTACAATGAGCAGTTCTTC.

There are many counts of this clonotype. This sequence joins TRBV20-1 and TRBJ2-7, with D unresolved. The CDR3 extends over 13 amino acids. The V end was cut by 1 base, the J end by 0 bases, with 7 bases between. Germline loops: CDR1 DFQATT, CDR2 SNEGSKA (reference sequence). The CDR3 region is CSARVPSSYEQYF. The CDR3 region has the DNA TGCAGTGCTAGAGTGCCTAGCTCCTACGAGCAGTACTTC.

This clonotype was seen more than once but under ten times. The rearrangement joins TRBV12-3 or TRBV12-4 to TRBJ1-2; 8 bases are shared with TRBD1. The V gene end was trimmed by 2 bases and the J gene end by 8 bases; junction bases not matched to a gene: 13. This CDR3 region has 16 residues. The CDR3 sequence: CASSLSPTFAGGGYTF. CDR3 nucleotide sequence: TGTGCCAGCAGTTTAAGTCCGACGTTCGCAGGGGGCGGCTACACCTTC.

This clonotype has a handful of counts. V and J are TRBV11-2 and TRBJ2-5, with 10 bases that match TRBD2. Germline loops: CDR1 SGHAT, CDR2 FQNNGV. CDR3 size: 15 residues. The trim removed 6 bases at V and 2 bases at J, leaving 6 bases unmatched. The CDR3 DNA is TGTGCCAGCAGTTACACTAGCGGGGCGCAAGAGACCCAGTACTTC. Its translation: CASSYTSGAQETQYF.

This clonotype appeared a few times. J is TRBJ2-1 and V is TRBV6-6; perhaps TRBD1 as D (5 bases). Trimming removed 5 bases from V and 6 bases from J, with 17 bases in between. This CDR3 is built from 15 residues. Germline lookup yields CDR1 MNHNY and CDR2 SVGAGI (reference sequence). Written as DNA, the CDR3 is TGTGCCAGCAGTCCGGACATGTCCCGCGCCAATGAGCAGTTCTTC. Residues: CASSPDMSRANEQFF.

Turning to this clonotype: A much larger clone lies one base from this, so it may be a read error. The chain couples TRBV29-1 to TRBJ2-1, with 11 bases lining up with TRBD2. CDR3 length: 14 residues. Germline-derived CDR1 and CDR2 are SQVTM and ANQGSEA. The CDR3 spells CSFRGELAGVEQSF. The CDR3 region has the DNA TGCAGCTTCCGAGGAGAACTAGCGGGAGTAGAGCAGTCCTTC.

The gene calls are TRBV12-3 or TRBV12-4 and TRBJ1-1, with no clear D. The V end lost 5 bases, the J end lost 11 bases, and 12 bases lay between the germline ends. The CDR3 is 11 residues long. CDR3 protein: CASSTGPVAFF. The CDR3 DNA sequence: TGTGCCAGCAGTACCGGGCCTGTGGCTTTCTTT.

This clonotype was seen a few times. This sequence joins TRBV5-6 and TRBJ1-1, with D possibly being TRBD1 (6 bases). The CDR3 consists of 14 residues. Germline V gives CDR1 SGHDT, CDR2 YYEEEE. The ends were cut back, 1 base at V and 1 base at J, with 8 bases in the middle. CDR3: CASSLPGENTEAFF. The CDR3 DNA follows: TGTGCCAGCAGCTTGCCAGGGGAGAACACTGAAGCTTTCTTT.

This clonotype has a handful of counts. V and J are TRBV19 and TRBJ2-7; D unclear. Trimming left V 0 bases short and J 4 bases short, with 4 bases between. The CDR3 extends over 12 amino acids. CDR1 is LNHDA, CDR2 SQIVND, per germline (reference sequence). The DNA of the CDR3 is TGTGCCAGTAGTATAGACGGGTACGAGCAGTACTTC. Translated, it gives CASSIDGYEQYF.

This clonotype was recorded a few times. The chain is built from TRBV30 and TRBJ1-1; D unclear. Germline CDR1 GTSNPN, CDR2 SVGIG (reference sequence). The CDR3 is made up of 13 amino acids. Trimming cost V 1 base and J 4 bases, with 10 bases left between them. The CDR3 DNA reads TGTGCCTGGAGTGAACAGCCGGGCACTGAAGCTTTCTTT. It specifies CAWSEQPGTEAFF.

Here the CDR3 reads CASSLGLAGNAQYF. The DNA for the CDR3 is TGTGCCAGCAGCTTAGGTCTAGCGGGGAACGCGCAGTACTTC. The chain is built from TRBV7-9 and TRBJ2-7; 9 nucleotides agree with TRBD2. Germline V CDR1 and CDR2: SEHNR, FQNEAQ (reference sequence). The trim removed 1 base at V and 9 bases at J, leaving 7 bases unmatched. The CDR3 sequence is 14 residues long.